Reported below is one T cell receptor beta chain. Generated by immunoSEQ multiplex PCR, the TCRdb table keeps only in-frame clones and is missing some. Among about 97,000 clones listed, 80% to 90% were seen once. This record belongs to a study of OX40 agonist ivuxolimab in advanced cancers. The CDR3 has 17 residues. Germline CDR1 SGHDT, CDR2 YYEEEE. Losses at the gene ends were 4 bases for V and 2 bases for J; bases not matched to a gene: 8. The sequence came from an adult with an advanced solid tumor such as melanoma, head and neck, liver or kidney cancer. The rearrangement uses TRBV5-6 and TRBJ2-6; 8 bases are a match to TRBD1. Specimen: CD4+ or CD8+ T cells sorted from blood, collected in a trial of the OX40 agonist ivuxolimab. CDR3 sequence reads: CASSPGQGAAGANVLTF. CDR3 nucleotides: TGTGCCAGCAGCCCAGGACAGGGCGCTGCTGGGGCCAACGTCCTGACTTTC.